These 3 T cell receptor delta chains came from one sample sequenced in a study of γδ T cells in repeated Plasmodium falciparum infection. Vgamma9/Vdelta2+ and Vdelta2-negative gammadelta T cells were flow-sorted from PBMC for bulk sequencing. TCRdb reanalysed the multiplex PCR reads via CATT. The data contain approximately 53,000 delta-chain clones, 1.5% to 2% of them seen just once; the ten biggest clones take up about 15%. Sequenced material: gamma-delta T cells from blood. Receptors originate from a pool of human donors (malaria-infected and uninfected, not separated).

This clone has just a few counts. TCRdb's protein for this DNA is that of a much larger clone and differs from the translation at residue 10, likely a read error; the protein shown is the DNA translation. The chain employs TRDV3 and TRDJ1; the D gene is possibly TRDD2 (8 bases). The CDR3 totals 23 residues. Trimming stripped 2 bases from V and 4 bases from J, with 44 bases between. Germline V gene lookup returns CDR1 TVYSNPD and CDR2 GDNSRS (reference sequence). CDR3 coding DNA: TGTGCCTTTGGGATGTTGAGCCTTCCTATGGCCTACTGGGGACCCTTAAGGCACGATAAACTCATCTTT. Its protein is CAFGMLSLPMAYWGPLRHDKLIF. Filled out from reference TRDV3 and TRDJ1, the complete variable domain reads CDKVTQSSPDQTVASGSEVVLLCTYDTVYSNPDLFWYRIRPDYSFQFVFYGDNSRSEGADFTQGRFSVKHILTQKAFHLVISPVRTEDSATYYCAFGMLSLPMAYWGPLRHDKLIFGKGTRVTVEP.

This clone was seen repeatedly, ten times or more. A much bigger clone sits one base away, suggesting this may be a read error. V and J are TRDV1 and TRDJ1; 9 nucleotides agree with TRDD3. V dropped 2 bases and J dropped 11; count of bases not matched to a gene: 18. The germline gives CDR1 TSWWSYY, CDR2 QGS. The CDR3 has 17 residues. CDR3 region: CALGECWFSPGDTGLIF. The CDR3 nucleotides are TGTGCTCTTGGGGAATGTTGGTTCTCACCGGGGGATACAGGTCTCATCTTT.

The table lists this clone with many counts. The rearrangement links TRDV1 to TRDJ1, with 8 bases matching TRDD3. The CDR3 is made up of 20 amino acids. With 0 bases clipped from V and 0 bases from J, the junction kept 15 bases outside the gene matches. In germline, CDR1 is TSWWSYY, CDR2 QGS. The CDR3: CALGELGFWGTLFYTDKLIF. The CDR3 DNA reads TGTGCTCTTGGGGAACTAGGGTTCTGGGGGACCCTCTTCTACACCGATAAACTCATCTTT.